The clone carrying this TCR beta chain has a count of ten or more. The antigen is undetermined. This sample is part of a study of identical twins. This CDR3 region has 15 residues. J lost 5 bases, V lost 1 base, and 6 bases had no gene match. Germline CDR1 and CDR2: MGHRA and YSYEKL. MiXCR, run by TCRdb on the 5' RACE reads, gives a single entry per CDR3 protein. Of approximately 220,000 distinct CDR3 sequences detected, 7.5% appear once; the ten largest clones hold 1.9%. Study-wide points: The abundant beta clonotypes from cord blood had fewer insertions, and memory repertoires had none of this.

The data were also submitted as part of a second study, on yellow fever vaccine responses in identical twins.

Material for sequencing was memory (CD45RO+) T cells sorted from blood. This TCR came from a young woman in good health. The genes are TRBV4-1 and TRBJ2-5; 8 positions match TRBD2. CDR3 in DNA: TGCGCCAGCAGCCAAGCCGGGACTAGTGACGAGACCCAGTACTTC. This codes for CASSQAGTSDETQYF.